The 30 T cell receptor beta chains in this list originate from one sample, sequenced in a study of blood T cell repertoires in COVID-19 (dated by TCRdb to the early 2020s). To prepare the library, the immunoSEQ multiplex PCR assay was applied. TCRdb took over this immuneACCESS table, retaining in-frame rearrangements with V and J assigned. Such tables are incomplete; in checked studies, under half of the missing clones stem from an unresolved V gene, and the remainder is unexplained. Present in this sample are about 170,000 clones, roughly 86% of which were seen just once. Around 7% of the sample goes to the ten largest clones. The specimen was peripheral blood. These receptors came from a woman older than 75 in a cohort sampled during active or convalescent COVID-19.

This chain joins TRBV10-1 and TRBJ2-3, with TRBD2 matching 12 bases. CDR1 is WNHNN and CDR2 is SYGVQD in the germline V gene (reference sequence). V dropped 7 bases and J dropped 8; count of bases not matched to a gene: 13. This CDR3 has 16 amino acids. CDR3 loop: CASTDLLAGGRSTQYF. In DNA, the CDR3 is TGCGCCAGCACCGACTTACTAGCGGGGGGACGAAGTACGCAGTATTTT.

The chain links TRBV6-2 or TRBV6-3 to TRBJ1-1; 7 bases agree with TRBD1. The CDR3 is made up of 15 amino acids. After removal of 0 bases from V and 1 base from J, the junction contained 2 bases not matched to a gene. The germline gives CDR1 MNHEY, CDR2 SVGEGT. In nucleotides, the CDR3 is TGTGCCAGCAGTTACTCGGACAGGACGAACACTGAAGCTTTCTTT. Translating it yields CASSYSDRTNTEAFF.

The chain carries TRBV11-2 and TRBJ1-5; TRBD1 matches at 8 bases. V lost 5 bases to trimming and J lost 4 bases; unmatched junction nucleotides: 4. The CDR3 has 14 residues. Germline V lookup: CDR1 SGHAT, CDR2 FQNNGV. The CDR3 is CASSPDRGNQPQHF. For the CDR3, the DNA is TGTGCCAGCAGCCCCGACAGGGGAAATCAGCCCCAGCATTTT.

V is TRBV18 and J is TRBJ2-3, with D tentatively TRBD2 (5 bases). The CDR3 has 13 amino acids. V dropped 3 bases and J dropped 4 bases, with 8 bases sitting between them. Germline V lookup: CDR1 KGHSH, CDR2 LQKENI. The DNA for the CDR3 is TGTGCCAGCTCACCGGAGGTTGCAGATACGCAGTATTTT. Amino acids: CASSPEVADTQYF.

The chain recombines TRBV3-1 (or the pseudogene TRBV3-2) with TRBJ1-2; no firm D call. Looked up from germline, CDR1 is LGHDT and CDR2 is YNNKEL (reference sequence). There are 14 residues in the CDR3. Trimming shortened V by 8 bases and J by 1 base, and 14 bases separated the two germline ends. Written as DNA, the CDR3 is TGTGCCAGCCGCTCAACAGACGGTAACTATGGCTACACCTTC. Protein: CASRSTDGNYGYTF.

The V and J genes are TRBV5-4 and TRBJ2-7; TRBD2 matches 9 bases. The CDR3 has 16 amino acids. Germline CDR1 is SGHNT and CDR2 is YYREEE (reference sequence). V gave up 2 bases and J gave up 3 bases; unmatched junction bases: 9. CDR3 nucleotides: TGTGCCAGCAGCTTCCGGCGGGGGGGAATCGGCTACGAGCAGTACTTC. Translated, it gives CASSFRRGGIGYEQYF.

In nucleotides, the CDR3 is TGTGCCAGCAGCCAAGATCCCGCAGAGAACACTGAAGCTTTCTTT. Translated: CASSQDPAENTEAFF. The chain employs TRBV3-1 (or the pseudogene TRBV3-2) and TRBJ1-1; no firm D call. CDR1 is LGHDT, CDR2 YNNKEL, per germline (reference sequence). This CDR3 contains 15 residues. The V and J ends lost 0 bases and 1 base respectively, with 9 bases between them.

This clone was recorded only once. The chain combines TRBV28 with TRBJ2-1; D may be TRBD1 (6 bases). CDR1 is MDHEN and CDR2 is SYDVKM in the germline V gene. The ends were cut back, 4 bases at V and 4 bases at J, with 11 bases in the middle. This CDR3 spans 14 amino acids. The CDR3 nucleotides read TGTGCCAGCAGTTCACCGGGACATTACAATGAGCAGTTCTTC. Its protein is CASSSPGHYNEQFF.

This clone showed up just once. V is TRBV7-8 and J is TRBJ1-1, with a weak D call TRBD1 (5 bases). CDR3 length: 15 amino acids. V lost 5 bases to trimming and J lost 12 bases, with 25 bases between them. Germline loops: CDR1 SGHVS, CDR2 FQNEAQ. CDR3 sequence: CASSPNRWGVDFTFF. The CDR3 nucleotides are TGTGCCAGCAGCCCAAATAGGTGGGGGGTCGATTTTACTTTCTTT.

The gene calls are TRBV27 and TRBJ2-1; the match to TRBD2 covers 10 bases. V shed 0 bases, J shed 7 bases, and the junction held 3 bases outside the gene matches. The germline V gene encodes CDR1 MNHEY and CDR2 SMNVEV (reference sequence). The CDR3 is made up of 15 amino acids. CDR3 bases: TGTGCCAGCAGTTTATCCAGCGGGAGGGCAAATGAGCAGTTCTTC. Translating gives CASSLSSGRANEQFF.

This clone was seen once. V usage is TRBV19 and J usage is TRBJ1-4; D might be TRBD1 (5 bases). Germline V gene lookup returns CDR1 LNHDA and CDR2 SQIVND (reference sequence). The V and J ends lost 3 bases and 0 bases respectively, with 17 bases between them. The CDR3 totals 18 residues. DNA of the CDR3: TGTGCCAGTAGTATCCGGCAGGGTATATCCCCAACTAATGAAAAACTGTTTTTT. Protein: CASSIRQGISPTNEKLFF. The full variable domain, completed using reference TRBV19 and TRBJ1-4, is DGGITQSPKYLFRKEGQNVTLSCEQNLNHDAMYWYRQDPGQGLRLIYYSQIVNDFQKGDIAEGYSVSREKKESFPLTVTSAQKNPTAFYLCASSIRQGISPTNEKLFFGSGTQLSVL.

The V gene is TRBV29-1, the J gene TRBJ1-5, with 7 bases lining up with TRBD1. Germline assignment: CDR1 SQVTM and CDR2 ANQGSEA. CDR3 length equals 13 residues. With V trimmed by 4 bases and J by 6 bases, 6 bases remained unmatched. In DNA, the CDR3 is TGCAGCGTTGGTCGGGACAGCGGTCAGCCCCAGCATTTT. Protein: CSVGRDSGQPQHF.

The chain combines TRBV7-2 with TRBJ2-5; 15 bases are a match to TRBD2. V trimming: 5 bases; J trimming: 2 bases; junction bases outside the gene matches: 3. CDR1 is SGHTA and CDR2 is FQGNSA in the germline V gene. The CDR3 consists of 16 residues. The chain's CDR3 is CASSPGLAGGQETQYF. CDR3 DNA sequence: TGTGCCAGCAGCCCGGGACTAGCGGGGGGTCAAGAGACCCAGTACTTC. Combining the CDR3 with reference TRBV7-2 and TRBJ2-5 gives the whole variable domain GAGVSQSPSNKVTEKGKDVELRCDPISGHTALYWYRQSLGQGLEFLIYFQGNSAPDKSGLPSDRFSAERTGGSVSTLTIQRTQQEDSAVYLCASSPGLAGGQETQYFGPGTRLLVL.

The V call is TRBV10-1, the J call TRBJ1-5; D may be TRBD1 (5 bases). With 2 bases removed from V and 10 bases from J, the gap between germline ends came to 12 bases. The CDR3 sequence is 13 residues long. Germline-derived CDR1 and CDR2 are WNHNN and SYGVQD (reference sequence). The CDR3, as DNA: TGCGCCAGCAGTGAGCAGGCTGGGACTCCCCAGCATTTT. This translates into CASSEQAGTPQHF.

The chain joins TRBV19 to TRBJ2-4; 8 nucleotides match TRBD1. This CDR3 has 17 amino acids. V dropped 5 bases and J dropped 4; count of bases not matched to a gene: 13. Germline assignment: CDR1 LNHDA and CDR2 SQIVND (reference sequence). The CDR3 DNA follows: TGTGCCAGTAGTGCAAATGGAGCAGGGGGCGAGAAAAACATTCAGTACTTC. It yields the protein CASSANGAGGEKNIQYF.

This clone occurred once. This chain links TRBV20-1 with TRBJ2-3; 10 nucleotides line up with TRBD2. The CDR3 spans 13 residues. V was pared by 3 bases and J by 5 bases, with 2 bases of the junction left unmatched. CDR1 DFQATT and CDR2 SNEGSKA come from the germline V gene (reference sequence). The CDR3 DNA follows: TGCAGTGCTAGTAGCGGGAGGTTAGATACGCAGTATTTT. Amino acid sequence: CSASSGRLDTQYF.

CDR3 sequence: CASSFASGETQYF. In DNA form, the CDR3 reads TGTGCCAGCAGCTTTGCTAGCGGCGAGACCCAGTACTTC. The chain links TRBV7-8 to TRBJ2-5, with 7 bases aligning to TRBD2. Germline V gene lookup returns CDR1 SGHVS and CDR2 FQNEAQ. The CDR3 consists of 13 residues. V lost 3 bases to trimming and J lost 5 bases; unmatched junction nucleotides: 3.

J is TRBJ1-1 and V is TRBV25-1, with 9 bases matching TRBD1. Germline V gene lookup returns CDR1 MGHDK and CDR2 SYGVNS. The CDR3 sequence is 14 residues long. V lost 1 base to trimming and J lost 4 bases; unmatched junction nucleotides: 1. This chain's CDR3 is CASSEWGQGTEAFF. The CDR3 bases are TGTGCCAGCAGTGAATGGGGACAGGGCACTGAAGCTTTCTTT.

In DNA form, the CDR3 reads TGTGCCAGCAGTTACTCACGGTTCGACAACAGGGGGCGGTCCACTGAAGCTTTCTTT. Protein product: CASSYSRFDNRGRSTEAFF. The chain carries TRBV6-2 or TRBV6-3 and TRBJ1-1; 9 positions match TRBD1. Germline trimming cut 0 bases from V and 4 bases from J; bases unmatched to any gene: 15. This CDR3 comprises 19 residues. Germline values: CDR1 MNHEY, CDR2 SVGEGT.

The CDR3, as DNA: TGTGCCAGCAGCCCTGGGGGAGGGGAGACCCAGTACTTC. Residues: CASSPGGGETQYF. V is TRBV7-2 and J is TRBJ2-5, with 7 bases identical to TRBD2. The CDR3 has 13 amino acids. CDR1 and CDR2 from the germline V gene are SGHTA and FQGNSA. V was clipped by 5 bases and J by 5 bases; unmatched bases: 5.

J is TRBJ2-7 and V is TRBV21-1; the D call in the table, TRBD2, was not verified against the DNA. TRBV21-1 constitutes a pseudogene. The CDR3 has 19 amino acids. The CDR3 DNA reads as TGTGCCAGCAGCAAAGTCTCTCTTCAGGTGGGGGGAAGCTCCTACGAGCAGTACGTC. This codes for CASSKVSLQVGGSSYEQYV.

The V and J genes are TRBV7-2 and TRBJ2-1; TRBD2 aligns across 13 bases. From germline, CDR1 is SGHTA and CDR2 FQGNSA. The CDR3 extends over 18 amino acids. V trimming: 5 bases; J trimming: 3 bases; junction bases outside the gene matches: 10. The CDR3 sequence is CASSIWTSGSYDYNEQFF. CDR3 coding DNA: TGTGCCAGCAGCATTTGGACTAGCGGGAGCTATGACTACAATGAGCAGTTCTTC.

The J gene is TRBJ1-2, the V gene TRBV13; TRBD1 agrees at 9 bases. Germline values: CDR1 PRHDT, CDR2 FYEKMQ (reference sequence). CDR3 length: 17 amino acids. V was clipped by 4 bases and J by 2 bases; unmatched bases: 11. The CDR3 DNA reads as TGTGCCAGCAGCTCCTTCGCCTGGGACAGGGAGAACTATGGCTACACCTTC. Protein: CASSSFAWDRENYGYTF.

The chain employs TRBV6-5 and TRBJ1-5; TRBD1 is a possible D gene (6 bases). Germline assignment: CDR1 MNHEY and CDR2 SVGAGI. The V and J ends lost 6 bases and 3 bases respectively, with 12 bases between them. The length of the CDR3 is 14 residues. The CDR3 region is CASRAGQPNQPQHF. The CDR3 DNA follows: TGTGCCAGCAGGGCTGGACAGCCCAATCAGCCCCAGCATTTT.

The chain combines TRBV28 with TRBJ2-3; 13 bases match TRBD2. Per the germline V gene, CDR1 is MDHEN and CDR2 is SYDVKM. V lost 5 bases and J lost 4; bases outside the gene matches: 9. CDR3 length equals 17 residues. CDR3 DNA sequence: TGTGCCAGCAGTCGGACTAGCGGGAGTCTGTCGGCAGATACGCAGTATTTT. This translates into CASSRTSGSLSADTQYF.

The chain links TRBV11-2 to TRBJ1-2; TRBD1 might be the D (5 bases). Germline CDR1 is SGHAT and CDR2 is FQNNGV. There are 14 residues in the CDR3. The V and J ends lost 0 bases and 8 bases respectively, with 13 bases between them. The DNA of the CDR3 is TGTGCCAGCAGCTTAGAAGCGGGGGGAAAGGGCTACACCTTC. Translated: CASSLEAGGKGYTF.

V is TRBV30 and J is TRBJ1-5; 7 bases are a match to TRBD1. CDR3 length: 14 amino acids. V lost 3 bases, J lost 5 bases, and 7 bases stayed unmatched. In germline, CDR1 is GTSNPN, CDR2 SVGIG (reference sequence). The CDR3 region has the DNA TGTGCCTGGAGGCGACAGGGCTCCGATCAGCCCCAGCATTTT. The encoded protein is CAWRRQGSDQPQHF.

In DNA form, the CDR3 reads TGTGCCACCTCTACCGACTTGGTTGGCATTCAGTACTTC. Translation: CATSTDLVGIQYF. V usage is TRBV24-1 and J usage is TRBJ2-4; D remains ambiguous. Trimming shortened V by 9 bases and J by 9 bases, and 17 bases separated the two germline ends. The CDR3 length is 13 residues. Germline V gene data show CDR1 as KGHDR and CDR2 as SFDVKD.

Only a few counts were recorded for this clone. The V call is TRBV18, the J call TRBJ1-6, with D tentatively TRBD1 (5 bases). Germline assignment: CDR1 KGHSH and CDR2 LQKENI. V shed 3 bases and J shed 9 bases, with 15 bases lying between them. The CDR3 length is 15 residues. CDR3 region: CASSPGTGESSPLHF. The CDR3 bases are TGTGCCAGCTCACCCGGGACGGGGGAGAGTTCACCCCTCCACTTT.

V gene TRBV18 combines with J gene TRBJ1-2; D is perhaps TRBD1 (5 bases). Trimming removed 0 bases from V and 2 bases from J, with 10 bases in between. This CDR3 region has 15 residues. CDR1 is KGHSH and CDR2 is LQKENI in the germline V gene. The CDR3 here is CASSPPSSGNYGYTF. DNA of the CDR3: TGTGCCAGCTCACCACCATCTTCAGGGAACTATGGCTACACCTTC.